The T cell receptor (beta chain) described here comes from a study of blood T cell repertoires in COVID-19. Overall study: Collection of acute and convalescent COVID-19 samples took place in the United States, Italy and Spain. In each case, the material was cDNA or gDNA derived from T cells, B-cell-depleted T cells, or PBMCs.

Per the germline V gene, CDR1 is LGHNA and CDR2 is YNFKEQ. The CDR3 is 18 amino acids. V lost 0 bases to trimming and J lost 2 bases, with 18 bases between them. As handled by the study authors: Counts of nucleated cells, estimated from reference gene primer amplification, were obtained. This table comes from immunoSEQ multiplex PCR, and its TCRdb copy is limited to in-frame clones, with some not included. The V and J calls and clone size are taken from that table; D and trimming were inferred from the DNA. The sample includes approximately 38,000 clones, around 90% seen only once; the top ten take around 7%.

This chain links TRBV4-2 with TRBJ2-3; tentative D call: TRBD2 (6 bases). Sequenced sample: peripheral blood. The source of this sequence is a human donor in a cohort sampled during active COVID-19. As DNA, the CDR3 is TGTGCCAGCAGCCAAGACCCCTCGGGCGGGGTATACACAGATACGCAGTATTTT. It yields the protein CASSQDPSGGVYTDTQYF.